This entry concerns a single T cell receptor (beta chain). Its antigen is still unknown. It has no much larger one-base neighbor in the sample; base qualities were not kept. The data were taken from a study of blood T cell repertoires in COVID-19 (dated by TCRdb to about 2020). General notes on the study: The collaborator samples originated in the United States, Italy and Spain and spanned the acute and convalescent phases of COVID-19. The repertoires were made available in a free public database intended to serve as a resource for research on the immune response to SARS-CoV-2. Samples came from the ongoing ImmuneRACE study (first 160 participants) plus 1,254 subjects from 6 global collaborators. HLA class I and class II types, where available, came from metadata supplied by the sample provider rather than from assay-based typing. Subjects who had been exposed to COVID-19, were actively infected with it, or had recovered from it provided the deeply sampled blood TCRbeta repertoires that made up the dataset. The material from the prospective study consisted of cDNA or gDNA derived from T cells, B-cell-depleted T cells, or PBMCs. A de-identified subject ID, COVID-19 status, age in years and sex were almost always included in the sample metadata. Study-wide conclusions, independent of this receptor: How much clinical and demographic metadata was included differed by source and by participant, and the metadata was provided uncurated.

TCRbeta CDR3 regions were amplified from genomic DNA by means of the immunoSEQ Assay, a bias-controlled multiplex PCR. The authors processed their data as follows. The number of nucleated cells in each sample was estimated by amplification of reference gene primers within the assay. To quantify the absolute abundance of each unique TCRbeta CDR3 rearrangement, sequence reads were collapsed and filtered. For each sample, productive Simpson clonality was calculated by taking the square root of Simpson's diversity index across productive rearrangements. Sourced from immuneACCESS, this table was stored by TCRdb with only in-frame sequences that have V and J called. A share of the clones is absent; for the studies checked, an unresolved V gene accounts for under half, and the remainder has no known explanation. The DNA gave D and trimming, while V, J and clone size come from that table. The sample table shows approximately 230,000 clones, and 88% are seen once. The ten most abundant clones make up roughly 6.8% of the sample.

Clipping removes 5 bases from V and 6 bases from J, with 12 as the unmatched junction base count. Its CDR3 holds 17 amino acids, cysteine through phenylalanine. Solely the CDR3 DNA is kept, with 51 bases framed from the first base. Based on the germline V gene (reference sequence), the CDR1 and CDR2 sequences are SGHKS and YYEKEE. One collaborating source in Seattle enrolled patients while the patients were actively infected and followed the patients over time throughout the course of disease. Whole blood was collected in K2EDTA tubes by collaborating institutions according to the institutions' own protocols. For TCRbeta analysis, collaborators shipped samples in one of three forms: frozen whole blood, isolated PBMCs, or DNA extracted from either of those sample types.

Sequencing was performed on peripheral blood. The TCR was taken from a woman in her thirties with COVID-19, enrolled during active disease. The rearranged chain carries TRBV5-5 and TRBJ2-3, with 13 central nucleotides matching TRBD2. The CDR3 reads CASRRTIGTSGKDTQYF. The DNA sequence reads TGTGCCAGCAGGCGCACCATCGGGACTAGCGGGAAGGATACGCAGTATTTT.